The present entry profiles one T cell receptor (beta chain) with its context. No antigen is known for it. A junction end diverges from the germline sequence, so it may reflect a read error. This sample is drawn from a study of T cell responses to AZD1222 COVID-19 vaccine. Looking at the study overall: Pooling covered second doses at about 4 or about 12 weeks. Whole-study results and caveats: Clonal diversity was possibly underestimated, and white British individuals and females predominated among donors.

Only in-frame clones appear in the TCRdb table, and some are missing; sequencing was by immunoSEQ multiplex PCR. In the table there are over 90,000 clones, 80% to 90% of which are singletons. The receptor was isolated from an adult in good health. The sequencing here drew on peripheral blood, taken on day 0 of AZD1222 vaccination.

The CDR3 DNA is TGTGCCAGCAGCTCCATACCTACTGGAGACACCATATATTTT. Translation gives CASSSIPTGDTIYF. The rearrangement joins TRBV28 to TRBJ1-3; D gene ambiguous. Germline V gene sequence: CDR1 MDHEN, CDR2 SYDVKM. The CDR3 loop spans 14 amino acids.